These T cell receptor beta chains were read from a single sample in a study of cytomegalovirus exposure and HLA in healthy donors. Repertoires were generated with immunoSEQ multiplex PCR, while TCRdb's copy carries only in-frame clones and drops some. The sample has 110,000 or so clones, about three quarters seen once. The sequencing input was PBMCs. The origin of the receptors is a woman aged 35 to 49 in good health and CMV-seropositive. Both conserved end residues are part of each CDR3. The order of the fields is J gene, clone size, D gene, V gene, CDR3 DNA, CDR3 protein. The D gene is left open where the match is weak. Clone size is stated in some rows and not others, as once, few, many or a class when expanded.

TRBJ1-2 NA NA TRBV2 TGTGCCAGCAGTCTATACAGTGGCTACACCTTC CASSLYSGYTF
TRBJ2-5 few TRBD2 TRBV2 TGTGCCAGCAGTGGACGCGGGGGGCGACAAGAGACCCAGTACTTC CASSGRGGRQETQYF
TRBJ1-2 NA NA TRBV29-1 TGCAGCGTTCTGGAAAGCAGGGTTGGCTACACCTTC CSVLESRVGYTF
TRBJ2-2 NA NA TRBV10-3 TGTGCCATCAGAACAGCCTTGAACACCGGGGAGCTGTTTTTT CAIRTALNTGELFF
TRBJ2-7 NA NA TRBV7-8 TGTGCCAGCAGCTTAGTGGGGCGGCTCTACGAGCAGTACTTC CASSLVGRLYEQYF
TRBJ1-4 NA NA TRBV19 TGTGCCAGTAATCGGGGGGCAGGGGAAAAACTGTTTTTT CASNRGAGEKLFF
TRBJ2-3 few NA TRBV7-2 TGTGCCAGCAGCTTCGTTACAGATACGCAGTATTTT CASSFVTDTQYF
TRBJ2-5 NA TRBD1 TRBV30 TGTGCCTGGGCCCAGGACAGGGGAGAGACCCAGTACTTC CAWAQDRGETQYF
TRBJ2-1 once TRBD2 TRBV6-1 TGTGCCAGCAGTCTTGGACTAGCGGGGGGGCGGGAGCAGTTCTTC CASSLGLAGGREQFF
TRBJ2-7 NA NA TRBV7-2 TGTGCCAGCAGCTTAGAACCCGGTTGGGAGCAGTACTTC CASSLEPGWEQYF
TRBJ1-6 NA NA TRBV12-5 TGTGCTAGTGGTTTGGTACGCAGGGGTCAAGAATCCTATAATTCACCCCTCCACTTT CASGLVRRGQESYNSPLHF
TRBJ1-5 NA NA TRBV10-1 TGCGCCAGCCCCAGACAGCCCCAGCATTTT CASPRQPQHF
TRBJ1-5 NA NA TRBV7-2 TGTGCCAGCAGCTTAGACTATCAGCCCCAGCATTTT CASSLDYQPQHF
TRBJ2-3 NA TRBD1 TRBV27 TGTGCCAGCAGTGACAGGGGGAGTAGTGCAGATACGCAGTATTTT CASSDRGSSADTQYF